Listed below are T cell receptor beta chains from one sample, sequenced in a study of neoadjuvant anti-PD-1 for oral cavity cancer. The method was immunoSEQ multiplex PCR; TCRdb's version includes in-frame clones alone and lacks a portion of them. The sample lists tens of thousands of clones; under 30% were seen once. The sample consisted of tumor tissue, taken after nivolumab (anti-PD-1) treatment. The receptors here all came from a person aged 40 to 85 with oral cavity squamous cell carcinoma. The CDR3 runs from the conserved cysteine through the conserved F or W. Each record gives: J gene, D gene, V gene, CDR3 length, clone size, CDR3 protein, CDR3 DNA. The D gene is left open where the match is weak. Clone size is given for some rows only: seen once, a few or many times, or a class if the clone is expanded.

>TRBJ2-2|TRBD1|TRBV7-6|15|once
CASSLRQGATGELFF
TGTGCCAGCAGCTTACGGCAGGGGGCCACCGGGGAGCTGTTTTTT
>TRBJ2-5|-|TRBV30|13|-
CAWSRTAQETQYF
TGTGCCTGGAGCAGGACAGCCCAAGAGACCCAGTACTTC
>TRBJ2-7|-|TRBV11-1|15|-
CASSLAQGGNYEQYF
TGTGCCAGCAGCTTAGCCCAGGGGGGCAACTACGAGCAGTACTTC
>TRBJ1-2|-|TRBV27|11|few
CASGRNSGYTF
TGTGCCAGCGGGCGCAATTCTGGCTACACCTTC
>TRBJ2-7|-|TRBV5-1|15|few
CASSPNPGIRSEQYF
TGCGCCAGCAGTCCGAATCCCGGTATCCGATCCGAGCAGTACTTC
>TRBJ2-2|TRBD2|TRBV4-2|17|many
CASSQVGREGPTGELFF
TGTGCCAGCAGCCAAGTCGGGCGGGAGGGCCCGACCGGGGAGCTGTTTTTT
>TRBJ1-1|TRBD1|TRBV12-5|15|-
CASGSPQGVRTEAFF
TGTGCTAGTGGTTCCCCTCAGGGGGTGCGCACTGAAGCTTTCTTT
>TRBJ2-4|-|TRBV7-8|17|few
CASSPSGARIAKNIQYF
TGTGCCAGCAGCCCCTCGGGGGCTCGGATAGCCAAAAACATTCAGTACTTC
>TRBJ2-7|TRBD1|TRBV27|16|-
CASSPITRQGYYEQYF
TGTGCCAGCAGTCCGATAACAAGACAGGGTTACTACGAGCAGTACTTC
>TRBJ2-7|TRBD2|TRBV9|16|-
CASSAGGTSGSYEQYF
TGTGCCAGCAGCGCCGGAGGGACTAGCGGATCCTACGAGCAGTACTTC
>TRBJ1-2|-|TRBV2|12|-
CASSAAGFRYTF
TGTGCCAGCAGTGCCGCGGGGTTTCGCTACACCTTC
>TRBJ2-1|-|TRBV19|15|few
CASSIVNGAGNEQFF
TGTGCCAGTAGTATAGTTAATGGGGCCGGCAATGAGCAGTTCTTC
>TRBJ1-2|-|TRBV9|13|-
CASSASLDASYTF
TGTGCCAGCAGCGCCTCCCTGGACGCGAGCTACACCTTC
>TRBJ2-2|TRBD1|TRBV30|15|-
CAWRARGLDTGELFF
TGTGCCTGGAGGGCCAGGGGGCTTGACACCGGGGAGCTGTTTTTT
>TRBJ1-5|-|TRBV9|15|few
CASSAGQRGNQPQHF
TGTGCCAGCAGCGCGGGACAAAGAGGCAATCAGCCCCAGCATTTT
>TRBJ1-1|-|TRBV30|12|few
CAWSVRGAEAFF
TGTGCCTGGAGTGTACGGGGAGCTGAAGCTTTCTTT
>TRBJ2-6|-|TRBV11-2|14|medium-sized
CASSLPSGANVLTF
TGTGCCAGCAGCTTACCCTCTGGGGCCAACGTCCTGACTTTC
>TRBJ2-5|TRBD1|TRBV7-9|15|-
CASSPDRGMEETQYF
TGTGCCAGCAGCCCCGACAGGGGGATGGAAGAGACCCAGTACTTC
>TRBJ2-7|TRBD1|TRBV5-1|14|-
CASSLTGASYEQYF
TGCGCCAGCAGCTTGACAGGGGCTTCCTACGAGCAGTACTTC
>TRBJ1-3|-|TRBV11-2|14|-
CASSLDSSGNTIYF
TGTGCCAGCAGCTTAGACAGCTCTGGAAACACCATATATTTT
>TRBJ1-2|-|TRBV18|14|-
CASSPTGGNYGYTF
TGTGCCAGCTCACCAACGGGCGGTAACTATGGCTACACCTTC
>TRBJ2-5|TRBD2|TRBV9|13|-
CASSVGLAETQYF
TGTGCCAGCAGCGTAGGACTAGCCGAGACCCAGTACTTC
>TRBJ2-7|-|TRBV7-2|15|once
CASSLEGRVGDEQYF
TGTGCCAGCAGCTTAGAGGGCAGGGTGGGCGACGAGCAGTACTTC
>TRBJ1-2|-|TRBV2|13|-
CASSVRGSDGYTF
TGTGCCAGCAGTGTAAGGGGCAGCGATGGCTACACCTTC
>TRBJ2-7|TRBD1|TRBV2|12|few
CASSGGGIEQYF
TGTGCCAGCAGTGGAGGGGGCATAGAGCAGTACTTC
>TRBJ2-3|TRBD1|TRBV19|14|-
CASSIDRTGTTQYF
TGTGCCAGTAGTATAGATAGGACAGGGACTACGCAGTATTTT